This is a list of T cell receptor beta chains from one sample in a study of shared clonotypes between healthy human individuals. Sequencing was performed with immunoSEQ multiplex PCR; in TCRdb, only in-frame clones are kept and a portion is missing. The sample records over 2,000,000 clones, around 95% being singletons. Sequencing was done on a sample of naive CD8+ T cells from PBMCs. Every receptor here comes from a man aged 18 to 29 in good health. Some clones in this sample may be carry-over from other donors' samples. The conserved cysteine and the conserved F or W are not part of the CDR3 here. D genes are given only for firm matches. The size field is filled for only some rows; it gives once, few, many or a size class.

len	d_gene	v_gene	j_gene	abundance	CDR3aa
13	.	TRBV11-2	TRBJ2-1	.	ASSSRLPSYNEQF
11	.	TRBV21-1	TRBJ2-1	.	ASSKGVDDEQF
11	.	TRBV5-4	TRBJ2-5	.	ASSFRGQETQY
11	.	TRBV11-2	TRBJ1-6	once	ASRDLRDSPLH
13	.	TRBV5-1	TRBJ2-1	.	ASSLTQRYYNEQF
10	.	TRBV7-8	TRBJ2-1	.	ATEARWNEQF
11	.	TRBV6-5	TRBJ2-1	.	ASSYSRTAEQF
16	.	TRBV5-1	TRBJ2-1	.	ASSLGRIPTRFSNEQF
13	.	TRBV28	TRBJ2-2	few	ASSRGTANTGELF
16	TRBD2	TRBV19	TRBJ2-1	once	ASSQPTSATISYNEQF
13	.	TRBV7-8	TRBJ1-2	once	ASSLDRWQLDGYT
18	TRBD1	TRBV11-3	TRBJ2-2	.	ASSSSFSHGQGANTGELF
12	.	TRBV11-2	TRBJ2-3	.	ASSFASGTDTQY
12	.	TRBV9	TRBJ2-5	.	ASSVASVLGTQY
14	.	TRBV15	TRBJ1-4	.	ATSRDRDTSNEKLF
13	.	TRBV7-3	TRBJ2-1	.	ASSHRDKTYNEQF
13	.	TRBV7-9	TRBJ1-1	.	ASSASPGGSTEAF
16	.	TRBV13	TRBJ2-3	.	ASSFNMLSGQWGYTQY
12	.	TRBV10-1	TRBJ2-3	.	ASSTDYRTDTQY
12	.	TRBV7-9	TRBJ1-1	.	ASSLGLQNTEAF
13	TRBD1	TRBV7-3	TRBJ2-2	.	ASSSDRVGSGELF
11	.	TRBV29-1	TRBJ1-1	.	SVTGLGTREAF
12	TRBD1	TRBV9	TRBJ2-3	.	ASSARQGANTQY
11	TRBD1	TRBV29-1	TRBJ2-1	.	SVADRVANEQF
13	.	TRBV10-3	TRBJ2-3	.	AISESGGHTDTQY
14	TRBD1	TRBV27	TRBJ1-1	.	ASSFLQGAVRTEAF